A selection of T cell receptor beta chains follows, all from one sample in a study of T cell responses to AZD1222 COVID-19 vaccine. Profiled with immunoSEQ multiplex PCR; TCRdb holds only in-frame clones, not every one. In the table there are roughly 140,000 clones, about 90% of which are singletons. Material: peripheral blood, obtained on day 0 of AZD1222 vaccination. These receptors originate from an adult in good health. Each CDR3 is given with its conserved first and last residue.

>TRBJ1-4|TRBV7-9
CASSLVTTAPNEKLFF
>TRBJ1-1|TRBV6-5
CASSYPIRGLDTEAFF
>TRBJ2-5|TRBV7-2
CASSSGPSRTQYF
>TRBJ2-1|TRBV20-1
CSASTITGKGQFF
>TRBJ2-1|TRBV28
CASTVSGISYNEQFF
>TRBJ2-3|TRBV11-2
CASSYGQGTDTQYF
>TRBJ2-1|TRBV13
CASRTGGRGQFF
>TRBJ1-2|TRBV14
CASSPTGYGYTF
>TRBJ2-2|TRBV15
CATSRDLGTGELFF
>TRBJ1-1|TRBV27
CASSPLEYTEAFF
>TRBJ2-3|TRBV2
CATRLAGLSDTQYF
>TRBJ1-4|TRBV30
CAWSVQTARQLFF
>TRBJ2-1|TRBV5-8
CASSLGLADNEQFF
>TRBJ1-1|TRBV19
CASSNLQGVLTEAFF
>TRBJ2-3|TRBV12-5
CASGGMTTDTQYF
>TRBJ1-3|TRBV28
CASSLLGRRSSGNTIYF
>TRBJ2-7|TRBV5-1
CASSLPHRVGSEQYF
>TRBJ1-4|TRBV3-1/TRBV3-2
CASSQDGKQGNEKLFF
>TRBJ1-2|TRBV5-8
CASSLAGTRNYGYTF
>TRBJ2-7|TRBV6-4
CAQNEQYF
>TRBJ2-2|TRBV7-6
CASSSQAGGGNTGELFF
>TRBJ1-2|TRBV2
CASILDRGNGYTF
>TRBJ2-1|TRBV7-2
CASSSAGRVGQFF
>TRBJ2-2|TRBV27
CASSATSGRTNTGELFF
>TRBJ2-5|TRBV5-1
CASSLVPGQGAQETQYF
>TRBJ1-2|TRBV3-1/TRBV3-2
CASSQDNRAGGYTF
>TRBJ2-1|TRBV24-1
CATSDPGQRLVF
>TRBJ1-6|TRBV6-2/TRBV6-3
CASSPWAGSYNSPLHF
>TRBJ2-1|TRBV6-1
CASSEPSGYYNEQFF
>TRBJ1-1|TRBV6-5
CASSPGGIVAEAFF
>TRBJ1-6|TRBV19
CASSISMGNSPLHF
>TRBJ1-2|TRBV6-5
CASSYSTENYGYTF
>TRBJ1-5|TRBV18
CASSTGLRQPQHF
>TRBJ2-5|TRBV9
CASSVGSSGRAKSETQYF
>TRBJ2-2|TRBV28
CASSLYTGELFF
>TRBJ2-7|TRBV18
CASSLSRTSGGEQYF
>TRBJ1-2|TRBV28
CASSSGWYGYTF
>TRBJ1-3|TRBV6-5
CASSYLGQGGNTIYF
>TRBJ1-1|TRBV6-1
CASSEWAGGTEAFF
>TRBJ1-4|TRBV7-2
CASSPRNGVSEKLFF
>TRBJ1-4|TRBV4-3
CASSQDIFWGATNEKLFF
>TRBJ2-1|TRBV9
CASSGKLAGGYNEQFF
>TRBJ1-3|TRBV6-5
CACETGTGNTIYF
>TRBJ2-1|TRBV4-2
CASSQGLAAYNEQFF
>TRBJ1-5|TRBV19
CASSLYRGGEQPQHF
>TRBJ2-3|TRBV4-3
CASSPVSASTDTQYF
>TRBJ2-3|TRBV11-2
CASSLGVGLSTDTQYF
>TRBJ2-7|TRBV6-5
CASRDGSSYEQYF
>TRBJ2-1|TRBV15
CATSRDRGPHEQFF
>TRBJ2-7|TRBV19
CASSPSTGSYEQYF
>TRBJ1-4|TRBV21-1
CASSKGRSESIFF
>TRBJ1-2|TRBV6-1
CASSEILPGYGYTF
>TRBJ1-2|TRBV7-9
CASSLGDSSYGYTF
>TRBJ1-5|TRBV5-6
CASSPSSGQPQHF